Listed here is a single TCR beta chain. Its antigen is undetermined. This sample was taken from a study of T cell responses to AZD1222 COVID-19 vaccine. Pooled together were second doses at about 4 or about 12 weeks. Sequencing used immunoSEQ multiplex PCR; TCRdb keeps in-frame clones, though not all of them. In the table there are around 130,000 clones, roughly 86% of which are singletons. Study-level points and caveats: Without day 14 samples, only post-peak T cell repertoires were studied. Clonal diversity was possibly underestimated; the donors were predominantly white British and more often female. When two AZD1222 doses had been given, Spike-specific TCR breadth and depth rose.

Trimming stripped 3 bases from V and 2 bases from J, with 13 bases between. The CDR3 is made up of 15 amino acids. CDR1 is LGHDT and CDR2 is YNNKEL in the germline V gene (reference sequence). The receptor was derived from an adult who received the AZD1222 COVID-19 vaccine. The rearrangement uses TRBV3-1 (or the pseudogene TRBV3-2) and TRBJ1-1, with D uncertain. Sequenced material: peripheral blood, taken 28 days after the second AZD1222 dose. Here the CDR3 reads CASSQYETPNTEAFF. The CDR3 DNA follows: TGTGCCAGCAGCCAGTACGAGACACCAAACACTGAAGCTTTCTTT.